The 11 T cell receptor beta chains presented below share a single source sample, sequenced in a study of Ad26.COV2.S vaccination and SARS-CoV-2 variants. This sample's treatment: 15 to 20 received Ad26.COV2.S at low or high dose, single or two shots; 5 received placebo; per-sample allocation not given. Sampling took place 63 days after the first vaccine or placebo injection. TCRdb's copy holds only in-frame clones and misses some; the assay was immunoSEQ multiplex PCR. This table holds 300,000 to 400,000 clones, about 85% found once. Sequenced here: peripheral blood, sampled in a trial of Ad26.COV2.S vaccine versus placebo. Receptor source: a person between 18 and 65 years old who received the Ad26.COV2.S COVID-19 vaccine or a placebo.

This sequence joins TRBV14 and TRBJ2-7, with no clear D. V was pared by 0 bases and J by 4 bases, with 4 bases between. The CDR3 loop spans 12 amino acids. Germline V gene sequence: CDR1 SGHDN, CDR2 FVKESK. This CDR3 is CASSQDRYEQYF. As DNA, the CDR3 is TGTGCCAGCAGCCAAGACAGGTACGAGCAGTACTTC.

This chain connects TRBV12-3 or TRBV12-4 to TRBJ1-2; D gene unclear. V was pared by 5 bases and J by 6 bases, with 10 bases between. The CDR3 has 12 amino acids. DNA of the CDR3: TGTGCCAGCAGTCCCGGGTTGGATGGCTACACCTTC. Amino acid sequence: CASSPGLDGYTF.

V usage is TRBV19 and J usage is TRBJ1-5, with unresolved D. This CDR3 is built from 14 residues. Deletions cut 3 bases from V and 3 bases from J, with 9 bases between. The V gene's germline CDR1 is LNHDA and CDR2 SQIVND (reference sequence). CDR3 protein: CASSISAFNQPQHF. The CDR3 DNA follows: TGTGCCAGTAGTATTAGTGCATTCAATCAGCCCCAGCATTTT.

This chain joins TRBV25-1 and TRBJ1-5; D is perhaps TRBD1 (5 bases). The CDR3 is 17 amino acids. Germline values: CDR1 MGHDK, CDR2 SYGVNS. Trimming left V 10 bases short and J 4 bases short, with 26 bases between. The CDR3 DNA follows: TGTGCCAAATTAACTAGGGACCTTTCCTTAGGGAATCAGCCCCAGCATTTT. Amino acids: CAKLTRDLSLGNQPQHF.

In this sample, this clone turned up once. The chain has TRBV6-5 and TRBJ2-7, with D uncertain. The CDR3 spans 15 residues. V gave up 6 bases and J gave up 3 bases, with 18 bases separating them. The V gene's germline CDR1 is MNHEY and CDR2 SVGAGI. DNA for the CDR3: TGTGCCAGCAGGACCGGGCCGCTAAGTTTCTACGAGCAGTACTTC. It codes for CASRTGPLSFYEQYF.

The V and J genes are TRBV27 and TRBJ2-7; 13 bases match TRBD2. The germline CDR1 and CDR2 sequences are MNHEY and SMNVEV (reference sequence). This CDR3 has 15 amino acids. Trimming at V came to 6 bases and at J to 4 bases, leaving 6 bases not matched to a gene. The CDR3 nucleotides read TGTGCCAGCAGGCTCGGGACTAGCGGGGTTTACGAGCAGTACTTC. This codes for CASRLGTSGVYEQYF.

CDR3 in amino acids: CASSSRGARNTQYF. The CDR3 nucleotides read TGTGCCAGCAGCTCCCGGGGGGCCCGAAATACGCAGTATTTT. The chain links TRBV11-3 to TRBJ2-3; a possible D gene is TRBD2 (7 bases). The V end lost 4 bases, the J end lost 7 bases, and 15 bases lay between the germline ends. The CDR3 is 14 amino acids. Germline V gene lookup returns CDR1 SGHNT and CDR2 YENEEA.

There are a few counts of this clone. This chain uses TRBV19 with TRBJ2-7, with D maybe TRBD1 (5 bases). Trimming stripped 3 bases from V and 10 bases from J, with 10 bases between. The CDR3 runs 11 residues. CDR1 and CDR2 from the germline V gene are LNHDA and SQIVND (reference sequence). CDR3 nucleotide sequence: TGTGCCAGTAGTATGGGGCAGTTACAGTACTTC. This encodes CASSMGQLQYF.

The rearrangement uses TRBV7-8 and TRBJ1-2; the match to TRBD1 covers 7 bases. CDR1 and CDR2 (germline): SGHVS, FQNEAQ. Trimming took 2 bases from V and 6 from J; bases not matched to a gene: 12. This CDR3 spans 16 amino acids. As DNA, the CDR3 is TGTGCCAGCAGCTTAACTCCCTCCGGACAGGTTGATGGCTACACCTTC. Translated, it gives CASSLTPSGQVDGYTF.

The chain carries TRBV7-6 and TRBJ1-4; the match to TRBD1 covers 8 bases. The germline CDR1 and CDR2 sequences are SGHVS and FNYEAQ. V lost 2 bases and J lost 5; bases outside the gene matches: 7. CDR3 size: 16 residues. The CDR3 nucleotides read TGTGCCAGCAGCTTAAGCCCCGGGACAGGAAATGAAAAACTGTTTTTT. Its translation is CASSLSPGTGNEKLFF.

For the CDR3, the DNA is TGTGCCAGCCACCTCAGGAACACTGAAGCTTTCTTT. Residues: CASHLRNTEAFF. The V gene is TRBV19, the J gene TRBJ1-1, with D hard to call. The CDR3 contains 12 residues. The germline V gene encodes CDR1 LNHDA and CDR2 SQIVND (reference sequence). V was shortened by 9 bases and J by 1 base, with 9 bases between the two germline ends.